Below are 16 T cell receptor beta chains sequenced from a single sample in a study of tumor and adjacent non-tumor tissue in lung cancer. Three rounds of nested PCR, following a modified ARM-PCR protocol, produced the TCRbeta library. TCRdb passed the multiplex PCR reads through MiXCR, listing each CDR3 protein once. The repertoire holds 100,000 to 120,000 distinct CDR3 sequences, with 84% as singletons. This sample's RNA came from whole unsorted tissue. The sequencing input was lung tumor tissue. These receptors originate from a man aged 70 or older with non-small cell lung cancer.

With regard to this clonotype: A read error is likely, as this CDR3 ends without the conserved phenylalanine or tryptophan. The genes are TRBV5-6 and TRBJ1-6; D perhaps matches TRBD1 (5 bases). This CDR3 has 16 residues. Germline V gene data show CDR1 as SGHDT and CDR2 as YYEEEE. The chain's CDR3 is CASSFGGSSYNSPLHY. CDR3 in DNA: TGTGCCAGCAGCTTCGGGGGTAGCTCCTATAACTCACCCCTCCACTAT.

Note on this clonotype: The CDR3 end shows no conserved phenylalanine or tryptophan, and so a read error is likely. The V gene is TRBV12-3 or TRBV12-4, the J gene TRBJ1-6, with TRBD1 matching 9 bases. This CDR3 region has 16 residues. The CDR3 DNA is TGTACCAGCACCTCCGGGACAGGGTGCTATAATTCACCCCTCCACTTA. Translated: CTSTSGTGCYNSPLHL.

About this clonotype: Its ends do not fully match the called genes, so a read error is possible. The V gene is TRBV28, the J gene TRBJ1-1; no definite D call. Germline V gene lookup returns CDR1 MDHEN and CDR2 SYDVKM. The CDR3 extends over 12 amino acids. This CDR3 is CAGRYQQSEAFF. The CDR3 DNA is TGTGCCGGCAGATATCAACAGTCGGAAGCTTTCTTT.

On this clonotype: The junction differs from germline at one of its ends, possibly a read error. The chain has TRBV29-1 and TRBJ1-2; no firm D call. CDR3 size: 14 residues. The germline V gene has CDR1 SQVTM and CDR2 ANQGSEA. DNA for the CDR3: TGCAGCACCGGGAGAGGGAAGGCTAACTATGGTTACACCTTC. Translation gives CSTGRGKANYGYTF.

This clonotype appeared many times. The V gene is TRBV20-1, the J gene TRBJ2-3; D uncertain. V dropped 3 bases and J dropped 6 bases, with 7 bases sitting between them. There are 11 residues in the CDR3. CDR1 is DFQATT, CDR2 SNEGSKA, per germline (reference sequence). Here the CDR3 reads CSASGRDTQYF. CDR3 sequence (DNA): TGCAGTGCTAGCGGCCGGGATACGCAGTATTTT.

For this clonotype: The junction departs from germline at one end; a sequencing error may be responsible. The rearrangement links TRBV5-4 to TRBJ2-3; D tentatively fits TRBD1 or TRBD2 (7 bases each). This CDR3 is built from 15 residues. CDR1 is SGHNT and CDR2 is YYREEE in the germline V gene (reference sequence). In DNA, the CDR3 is TGTGCCACCAGCTGGGGAGGGGGCCGGGCAGATACGCAGTATTTT. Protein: CATSWGGGRADTQYF.

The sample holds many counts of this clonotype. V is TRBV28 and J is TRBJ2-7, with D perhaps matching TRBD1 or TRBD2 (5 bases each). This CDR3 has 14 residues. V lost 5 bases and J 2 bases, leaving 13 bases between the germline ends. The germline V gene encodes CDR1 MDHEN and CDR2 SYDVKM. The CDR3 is CASSRDQVPYEQYF. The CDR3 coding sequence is TGTGCCAGCAGTCGGGACCAAGTGCCCTACGAGCAGTACTTC.

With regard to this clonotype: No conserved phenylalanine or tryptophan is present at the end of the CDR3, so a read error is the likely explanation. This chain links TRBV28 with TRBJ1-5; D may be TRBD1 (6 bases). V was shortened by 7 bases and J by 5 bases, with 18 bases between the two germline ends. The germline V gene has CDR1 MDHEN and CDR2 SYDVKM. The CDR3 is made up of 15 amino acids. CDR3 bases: TGTGCCAGCATTCTCTCCCAGGGGAGAGATCAGCCCCAGCATTTG. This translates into CASILSQGRDQPQHL.

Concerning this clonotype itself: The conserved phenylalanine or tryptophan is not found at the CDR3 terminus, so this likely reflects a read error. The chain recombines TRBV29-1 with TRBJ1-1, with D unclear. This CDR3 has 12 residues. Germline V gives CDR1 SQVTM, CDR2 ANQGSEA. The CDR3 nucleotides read TGCTGCGTTGTGGCAGAGAGGCCTGAAGCTTTCTCT. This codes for CCVVAERPEAFS.

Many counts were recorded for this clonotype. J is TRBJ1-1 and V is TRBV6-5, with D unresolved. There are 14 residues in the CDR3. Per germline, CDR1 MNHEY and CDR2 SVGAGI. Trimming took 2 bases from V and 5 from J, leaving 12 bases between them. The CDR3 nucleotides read TGTGCCAGCAGTTACGACCCGGAGGGTACTGAAGCTTTCTTT. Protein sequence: CASSYDPEGTEAFF.

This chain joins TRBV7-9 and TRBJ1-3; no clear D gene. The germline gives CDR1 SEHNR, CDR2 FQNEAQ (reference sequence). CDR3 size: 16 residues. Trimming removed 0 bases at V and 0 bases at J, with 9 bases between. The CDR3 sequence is CASSLAISGSGNTIYF. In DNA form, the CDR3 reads TGTGCCAGCAGCTTAGCGATCTCGGGCTCTGGAAACACCATATATTTT.

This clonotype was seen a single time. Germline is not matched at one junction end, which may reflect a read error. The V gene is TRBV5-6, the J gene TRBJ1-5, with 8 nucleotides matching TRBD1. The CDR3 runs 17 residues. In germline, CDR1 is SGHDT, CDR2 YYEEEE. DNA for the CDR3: TGTGCCAACAGCGTGTCGACCGGACAGGGAAGCAATCAGCCCCAGCATTTT. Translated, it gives CANSVSTGQGSNQPQHF.

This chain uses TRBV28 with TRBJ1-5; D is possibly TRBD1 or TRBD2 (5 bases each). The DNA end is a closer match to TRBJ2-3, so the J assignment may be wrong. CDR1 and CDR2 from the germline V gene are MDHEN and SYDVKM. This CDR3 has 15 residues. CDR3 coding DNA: TGTGCCAGCAGTTTAGGTAGGGGCGGGTGTCAGCCCCAGTATTTT. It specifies CASSLGRGGCQPQYF.

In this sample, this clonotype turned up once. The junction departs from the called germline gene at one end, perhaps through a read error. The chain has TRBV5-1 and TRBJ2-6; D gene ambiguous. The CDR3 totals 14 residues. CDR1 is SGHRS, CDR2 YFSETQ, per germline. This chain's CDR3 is CASRVSSEANVLTF. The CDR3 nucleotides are TGCGCCAGCAGGGTCAGCTCTGAGGCCAACGTCCTGACTTTC.

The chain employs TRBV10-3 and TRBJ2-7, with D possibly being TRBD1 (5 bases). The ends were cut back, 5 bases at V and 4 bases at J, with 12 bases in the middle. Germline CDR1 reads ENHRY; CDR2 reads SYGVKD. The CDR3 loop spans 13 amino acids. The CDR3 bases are TGTGCCATCAGTTCCTCCAGGGCTTACGAGCAGTACTTC. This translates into CAISSSRAYEQYF.

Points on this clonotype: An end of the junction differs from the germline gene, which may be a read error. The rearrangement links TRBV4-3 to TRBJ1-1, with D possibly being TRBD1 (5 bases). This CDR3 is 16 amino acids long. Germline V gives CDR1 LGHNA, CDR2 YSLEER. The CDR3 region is CASSQTSAGRGNEAFF. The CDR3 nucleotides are TGCGCCAGCAGCCAAACATCAGCAGGTAGGGGCAATGAAGCTTTCTTC.